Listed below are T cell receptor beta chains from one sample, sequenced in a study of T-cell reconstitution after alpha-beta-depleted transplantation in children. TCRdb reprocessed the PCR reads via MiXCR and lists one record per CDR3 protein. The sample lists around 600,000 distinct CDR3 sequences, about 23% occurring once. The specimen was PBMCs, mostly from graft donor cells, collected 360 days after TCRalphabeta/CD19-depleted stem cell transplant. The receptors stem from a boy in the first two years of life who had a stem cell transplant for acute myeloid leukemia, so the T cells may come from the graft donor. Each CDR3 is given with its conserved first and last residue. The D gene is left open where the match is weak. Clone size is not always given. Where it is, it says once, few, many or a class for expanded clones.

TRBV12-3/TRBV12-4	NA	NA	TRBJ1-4	TGTGCCAGCAGTTGGGCTCGAGGGTACGATGAAAAACTGTTTTTT	CASSWARGYDEKLFF
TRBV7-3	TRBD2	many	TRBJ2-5	TGTGCCAGCAGCTATCTCGGGGGGGCCCAAGAGACCCAGTACTTC	CASSYLGGAQETQYF
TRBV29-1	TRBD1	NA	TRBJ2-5	TGCAGCGCCTGGGACAGGGTAGGAGAGACCCAGTACTTC	CSAWDRVGETQYF
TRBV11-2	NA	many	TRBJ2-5	TGTGCCAGCAGCTTAGAGGCCCTGACGTGGGGCCGTGAGACCCAGTACTTC	CASSLEALTWGRETQYF
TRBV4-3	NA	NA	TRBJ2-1	TGCGCCAGCAGCCAAGGGGGGCGGGGGCCCTACAATGAGCAGTTCTTC	CASSQGGRGPYNEQFF
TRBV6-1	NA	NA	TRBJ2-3	TGTGCCAGCAGTGAATTAGGATCTAGCACAGATACGCAGTATTTT	CASSELGSSTDTQYF
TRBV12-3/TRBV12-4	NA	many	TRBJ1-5	TGTGCCAGCAGATCAGGATACTATCAGCCCCAGCATTTT	CASRSGYYQPQHF
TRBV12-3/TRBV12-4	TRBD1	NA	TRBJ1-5	TGTGCCAGCAGTTTGTTGACAGGGGCCTTAAATCAGCCCCAGCATTTT	CASSLLTGALNQPQHF
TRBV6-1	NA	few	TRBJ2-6	TGTGCCAGCAGTCGCAACAGTCCGGGGGACAGATACGTCCTGACTTTC	CASSRNSPGDRYVLTF
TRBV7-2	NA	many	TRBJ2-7	TGTGCCAGCAGTTCCCAGGGCTACGAGCAGTACTTC	CASSSQGYEQYF
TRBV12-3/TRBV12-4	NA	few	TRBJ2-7	TGTGCCAGCAGTTTAGGAAGCAGACTAAGGGACGAGCAGTACTTC	CASSLGSRLRDEQYF
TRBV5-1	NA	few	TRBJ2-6	TGCGCCAGCAGCTTAAATACAGGCTCTGGGGCCAACGTCCTGACTTTC	CASSLNTGSGANVLTF
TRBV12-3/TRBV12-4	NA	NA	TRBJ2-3	TGTGCCAGCAGTTTACACGGGGACACAGATACGCAGTATTTT	CASSLHGDTDTQYF
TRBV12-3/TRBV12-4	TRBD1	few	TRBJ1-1	TGTGCCAGCAGGAACACAGGGGGCTATGGTACTGAAGCTTTCTTT	CASRNTGGYGTEAFF
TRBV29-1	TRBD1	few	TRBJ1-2	TGCAGCGTTGAAATGGGGACAGGGGCTTTAGGCTACACCTTC	CSVEMGTGALGYTF
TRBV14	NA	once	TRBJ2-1	TGTGCCAGCAGCCCTACCGTTAGACCGATCAATGAGCAGTTCTTC	CASSPTVRPINEQFF
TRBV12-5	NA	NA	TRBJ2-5	TGTGCTAGTGGGGATGGAGAGACCCAGTACTTC	CASGDGETQYF
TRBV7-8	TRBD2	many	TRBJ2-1	TGTGCCAGCAGCAGTTTAGCGGGGGGGCCATTGAGGAATGAGCAGTTCTTC	CASSSLAGGPLRNEQFF
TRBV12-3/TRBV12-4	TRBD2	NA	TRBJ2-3	TGTGCCAGCACCCCCTCCGGACTAGGAACAGATACGCAGTATTTT	CASTPSGLGTDTQYF
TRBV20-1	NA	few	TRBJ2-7	TGCAGTGCGGGATCCTATGGGGAGCAGTACTTC	CSAGSYGEQYF
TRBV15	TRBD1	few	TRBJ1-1	TGTGCCACCAGCAGGGGTCGGACAGGCCTGAACACTGAAGCTTTCTTT	CATSRGRTGLNTEAFF
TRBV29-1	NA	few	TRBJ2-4	TGCAGCGCCTATGACGGACGGAACATTCAGTACTTC	CSAYDGRNIQYF
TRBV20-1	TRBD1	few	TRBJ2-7	TGCAGTGCTCTTAGACAGGGGCCCTCCTACGAGCAGTACTTC	CSALRQGPSYEQYF
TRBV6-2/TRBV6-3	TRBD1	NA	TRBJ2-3	TGTGCCAGCAGTCCAGACAGGGTCGGAGATACGCAGTATTTT	CASSPDRVGDTQYF
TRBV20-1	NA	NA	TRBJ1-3	TGCAGTGCCAGACAGCCCGGTAGAGACACCATATATTTT	CSARQPGRDTIYF
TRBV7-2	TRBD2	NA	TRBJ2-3	TGTGCCAGCAGCTTTCGACTAGCGGGGGACGGATCAGATGCGCAGTATTTT	CASSFRLAGDGSDAQYF
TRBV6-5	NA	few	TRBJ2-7	TGTGCCAGCAGTTACTCGAATATGGATTACGAGCAGTACTTC	CASSYSNMDYEQYF
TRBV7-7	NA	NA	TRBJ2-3	TGTGTCAGCAGCTCACAGTTTGAGGGGGATACGCAGTATTTT	CVSSSQFEGDTQYF
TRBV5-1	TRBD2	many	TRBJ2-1	TGCGCCAGCAGCTTGGAGCCTAGCGGGGGGAACAATGAGCAGTTCTTC	CASSLEPSGGNNEQFF
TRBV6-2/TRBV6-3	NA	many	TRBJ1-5	TGTGCCAGCAGTTACGGTGGTCAGCCCCAGCATTTT	CASSYGGQPQHF
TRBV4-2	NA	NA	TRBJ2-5	TGTGCCAGCAGCCAAGATCCGGAAGGGGACTTGGCGTCCAGAGAGACCCAGTACTTC	CASSQDPEGDLASRETQYF
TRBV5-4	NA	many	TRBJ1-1	TGTGCCAGCAGCTTGGAGGCGGGGAGGAGCACTGAAGCTTTCTTT	CASSLEAGRSTEAFF
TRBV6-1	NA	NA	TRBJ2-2	TGTGCCAGCACCCTTGCGGGGCGGAGCGGGGAGCTGTTTTTT	CASTLAGRSGELFF
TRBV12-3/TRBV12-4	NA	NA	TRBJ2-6	TGTGCCAGCAGTTTCGAGGGGGGCTCTGGGGCCAACGTCCTGACTTTC	CASSFEGGSGANVLTF
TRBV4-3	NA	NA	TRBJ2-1	TGCGCCAGCAGCCAGGGTCGGCCGAGCTCCTACAATGAGCAGTTCTTC	CASSQGRPSSYNEQFF
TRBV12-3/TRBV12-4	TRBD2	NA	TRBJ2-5	TGTGCCAGCAGTTCCCAGAGGGGCGGGGGGGAGACCCAGTACTTC	CASSSQRGGGETQYF
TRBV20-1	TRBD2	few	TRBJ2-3	TGCAGTGCTCTACTTCCGGGGGGAAGCACAGATACGCAGTATTTT	CSALLPGGSTDTQYF
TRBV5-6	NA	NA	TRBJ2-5	TGTGCCAGCAGCAGGGGGTTGGGGGGATATGAGCAAGAGACCCAGTACTTC	CASSRGLGGYEQETQYF
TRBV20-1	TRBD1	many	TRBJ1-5	TGCAGTGTCAACAGGGGATTCAATCAGCCCCAGCATTTT	CSVNRGFNQPQHF
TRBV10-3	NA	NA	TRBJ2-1	TGTGCCATCTCGGAAGGCCTCGAGTTTTACTACAATGAGCAGTTCTTC	CAISEGLEFYYNEQFF
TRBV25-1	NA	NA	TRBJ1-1	TGTGCCAGCAGTGACCTTGGACCCGTTAGAGCGACTTTCTTT	CASSDLGPVRATFF
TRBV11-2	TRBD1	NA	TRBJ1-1	TGTGCCAGCAGCTTTCGACAGGGGGTTCCTGAAGCTTTCTTT	CASSFRQGVPEAFF
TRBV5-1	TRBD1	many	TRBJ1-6	TGCGCCAGCAGCTTGGCCTCCGGGACAGCCAATTCACCCCTCCACTTT	CASSLASGTANSPLHF
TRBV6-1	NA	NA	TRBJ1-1	TGTGCCAGCAGTCCCCCGACCGGCGCAGTTACTGAAGCTTTCTTT	CASSPPTGAVTEAFF
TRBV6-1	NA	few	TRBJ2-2	TGTGCCAGCAGTAGAGAGTCCAGGGGGGAGCTGTTTTTT	CASSRESRGELFF
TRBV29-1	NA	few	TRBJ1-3	TGCAGCGTTGATCCCCGGAGCTCTGGAAACACCATATATTTT	CSVDPRSSGNTIYF
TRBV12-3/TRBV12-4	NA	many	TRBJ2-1	TGTGCCAGCAGTGCCTCGGGGCTGCAGCAGTTCTTC	CASSASGLQQFF
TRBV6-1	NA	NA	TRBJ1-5	TGTGCCAGCAGTAAATTACAGGAGGATAGCAATCAGCCCCAGCATTTT	CASSKLQEDSNQPQHF
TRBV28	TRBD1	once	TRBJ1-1	TGTGCCAGCAATCGGGACAGGGGTCGTGGCACTGAAGCTTTCTTT	CASNRDRGRGTEAFF
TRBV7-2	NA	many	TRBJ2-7	TGTGCCAGCAGCTTGGGCGGTGCAGGGACTTCCTACGAGCAGTACTTC	CASSLGGAGTSYEQYF
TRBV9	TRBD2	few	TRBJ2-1	TGTGCCAGCAGCCCCAAGACTAGCGGGGTTTACAATGAGCAGTTCTTC	CASSPKTSGVYNEQFF
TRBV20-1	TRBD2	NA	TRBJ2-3	TGCAGTGCTCCCCTAGCGGGGGGTACGAGCACAGATACGCAGTATTTT	CSAPLAGGTSTDTQYF
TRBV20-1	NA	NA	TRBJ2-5	TGCAGTGCTAGAGATACCCAGGGCAGGGATAGGACCCAGTACTTC	CSARDTQGRDRTQYF
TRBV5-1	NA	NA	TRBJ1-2	TGCGCCAGCAGCCCCAAGAGGGGGGACTTTAACTATGGCTACACCTTC	CASSPKRGDFNYGYTF
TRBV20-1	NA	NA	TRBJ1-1	TGCAGTGCTAGCTCACAGGGAAGGGACACTGAAGCTTTCTTT	CSASSQGRDTEAFF
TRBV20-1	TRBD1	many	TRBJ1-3	TGCAGTGCGGGGGACAGGGAGATTGGAAACACCATATATTTT	CSAGDREIGNTIYF
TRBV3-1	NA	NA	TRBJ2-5	TGTGCCAGCAGCCACCACGGGGGACAAGAGACCCAGTACTTC	CASSHHGGQETQYF
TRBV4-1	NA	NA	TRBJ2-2	TGCGCCAGCAGCCTGGCGAGGGGCGGGGAGCTGTTTTTT	CASSLARGGELFF
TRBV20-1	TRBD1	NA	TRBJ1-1	TGCAGTGCTACAAGACAGGGAGTAGGTGAAGCTTTCTTT	CSATRQGVGEAFF
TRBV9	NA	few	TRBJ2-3	TGTGCCAGCAGCGTCGAGTTGGATACGCAGTATTTT	CASSVELDTQYF